A selection of T cell receptor beta chains follows, all from one sample in a study of a mutant IDH1 vaccine in newly diagnosed glioma. The data were produced by immunoSEQ multiplex PCR, yet TCRdb's version contains in-frame clones alone and is incomplete. This sample carries 110,000 or so clones, 75% to 90% of them seen once, and the ten largest clones take more than 0.55%. These receptors lack a known antigen. The sequencing here drew on PBMCs, taken from a glioma patient whose treatment included an IDH1 peptide vaccine. The receptors were sampled from a woman in her 50s with glioma. Each CDR3 is given with its conserved first and last residue. A D gene is named only where the DNA matches it firmly. The size entry is marked missing in some rows and otherwise reads once, few, many or a size class.

j_call d_call v_call clone_size cdr3_aa cdr3_nt
TRBJ2-6 - TRBV9 - CASSVALGHRSSGANVLTF TGTGCCAGCAGCGTAGCCCTTGGACATCGTTCCTCTGGGGCCAACGTCCTGACTTTC
TRBJ1-5 - TRBV10-3 few CAISERWDAPQHF TGTGCCATCAGTGAAAGGTGGGACGCGCCCCAGCATTTT
TRBJ1-6 - TRBV7-9 - CASSSEGHSPLHF TGTGCCAGCAGCTCGGAAGGGCATTCACCCCTCCACTTT
TRBJ2-1 - TRBV6-1 - CASSRLGSGENEQFF TGTGCCAGCAGCCGCTTAGGTTCGGGTGAAAATGAGCAGTTCTTC
TRBJ2-3 TRBD2 TRBV5-5 - CASSQRTSGTDTQYF TGTGCCAGCAGCCAGCGGACTAGCGGCACAGATACGCAGTATTTT
TRBJ1-2 - TRBV5-6 - CAGSTSREYDYGYTF TGTGCCGGCAGCACCTCCAGGGAATACGACTATGGCTACACCTTC
TRBJ2-2 - TRBV5-1 - CASSSYKGFGTGELFF TGCGCCAGCAGCTCCTATAAGGGGTTCGGCACCGGGGAGCTGTTTTTT
TRBJ2-7 TRBD2 TRBV7-2 - CASSPLGGVISYEQYF TGTGCCAGCAGCCCTCTGGGGGGGGTGATCTCTTACGAGCAGTACTTC
TRBJ2-3 - TRBV7-9 - CASSFNRDTYTQYF TGTGCCAGCAGTTTTAACCGGGACACCTATACGCAGTATTTT
TRBJ2-7 TRBD2 TRBV19 - CASSPGVAGYEQYF TGTGCCAGTAGTCCCGGGGTAGCGGGATACGAGCAGTACTTC
TRBJ1-5 TRBD1 TRBV27 - CASSPLTGWYQPQHF TGTGCCAGCAGTCCCCTGACAGGGTGGTATCAGCCCCAGCATTTT
TRBJ2-1 TRBD2 TRBV7-9 - CASSLVGGLAEYNEQFF TGTGCCAGCAGCTTAGTGGGGGGACTAGCGGAATACAATGAGCAGTTCTTC
TRBJ1-1 - TRBV18 - CASSPKEGRNTEAFF TGTGCCAGCTCCCCAAAAGAGGGACGGAACACTGAAGCTTTCTTT
TRBJ1-2 - TRBV30 once CAWSPSHGGHYGYTF TGTGCCTGGAGTCCCTCGCATGGCGGGCACTATGGCTACACCTTC
TRBJ1-1 - TRBV27 - CASSHGGGRTEAFF TGTGCCAGCAGTCACGGCGGGGGGAGGACTGAAGCTTTCTTT
TRBJ2-7 - TRBV19 - CASASRGGEQYF TGTGCCAGTGCTAGCCGGGGAGGCGAGCAGTACTTC
TRBJ2-1 - TRBV29-1 - CSVEGSADEQFF TGCAGCGTTGAAGGGTCAGCGGATGAGCAGTTCTTC
TRBJ2-2 TRBD2 TRBV27 - CASKGTSGISFGELFF TGTGCCAGCAAGGGGACTAGCGGGATATCGTTCGGGGAGCTGTTTTTT
TRBJ1-5 - TRBV30 - CAAGRRAQPQHF TGTGCCGCCGGGAGGAGGGCTCAGCCCCAGCATTTT
TRBJ1-2 - TRBV27 - CASSLVGQSYGYTF TGTGCCAGCAGTTTAGTGGGCCAGAGCTATGGCTACACCTTC
TRBJ1-2 - TRBV19 - CASTPNGRPRIYGYTF TGTGCCAGTACTCCTAACGGGCGACCCCGCATCTATGGCTACACCTTC
TRBJ2-7 TRBD2 TRBV5-8 once CASSLIAGNSYEQYF TGTGCCAGCAGCCTTATAGCGGGTAACTCCTACGAGCAGTACTTC
TRBJ1-1 TRBD1 TRBV5-1 - CASSLGTGGEGTEAFF TGCGCCAGCAGCCTCGGGACAGGGGGAGAGGGCACTGAAGCTTTCTTT
TRBJ2-7 - TRBV12-5 - CASGSGPLSYEQYF TGTGCTAGTGGTTCGGGCCCACTCTCCTACGAGCAGTACTTC
TRBJ2-2 TRBD1 TRBV19 - CASRDRGTGELFF TGTGCCAGTAGGGACAGGGGAACCGGGGAGCTGTTTTTT
TRBJ2-7 TRBD1 TRBV7-9 - CASTLTGTGVPYEQYF TGTGCCAGCACCTTAACCGGGACAGGGGTTCCCTACGAGCAGTACTTC
TRBJ2-3 - TRBV5-1 - CASSTTITDTQYF TGCGCCAGCAGCACGACCATCACAGATACGCAGTATTTT
TRBJ2-5 TRBD2 TRBV6-6 - CASSYTSGNVETQYF TGTGCCAGCAGTTATACTAGCGGGAACGTGGAGACCCAGTACTTC
TRBJ1-1 - TRBV5-1 - CASSLARVNTEAFF TGCGCCAGCAGCTTGGCGCGGGTGAACACTGAAGCTTTCTTT
TRBJ2-5 - TRBV18 - CASSPSQGRAYQETQYF TGTGCCAGCTCACCCTCTCAAGGCAGGGCCTACCAAGAGACCCAGTACTTC
TRBJ2-7 - TRBV27 - CASSGAAGETYEQYF TGTGCCAGCAGTGGTGCGGCAGGCGAGACCTACGAGCAGTACTTC
TRBJ1-3 - TRBV15 - CATVPGRASFGNTIYF TGTGCCACCGTTCCGGGACGGGCCTCTTTTGGAAACACCATATATTTT
TRBJ1-6 TRBD1 TRBV5-1 - CASSPGTGGRNSPLHF TGCGCCAGCAGCCCCGGGACAGGGGGAAGGAATTCACCCCTCCACTTT
TRBJ2-1 - TRBV7-8 - CASSPAAGGSYNEQFF TGTGCCAGCAGCCCCGCGGCGGGCGGGTCCTACAATGAGCAGTTCTTC
TRBJ2-3 - TRBV19 - CASRPPPGRQSSTDTQYF TGTGCCAGCCGTCCCCCCCCGGGACGCCAGTCTAGCACAGATACGCAGTATTTT
TRBJ2-1 TRBD1 TRBV27 - CASSFWARQGNNEQFF TGTGCCAGCAGTTTTTGGGCGAGACAGGGGAACAATGAGCAGTTCTTC
TRBJ1-1 TRBD1 TRBV28 - CASSIGTGGFSAEAFF TGTGCCAGCAGTATAGGGACAGGGGGTTTTAGTGCTGAAGCTTTCTTT
TRBJ2-5 - TRBV20-1 - CSASWGETQYF TGCAGTGCCTCATGGGGGGAGACCCAGTACTTC
TRBJ1-2 - TRBV29-1 - CSVAREPPYGYTF TGCAGCGTTGCTCGAGAGCCTCCCTATGGCTACACCTTC
TRBJ2-7 - TRBV2 - CASSEPEEQYDRIYEQYF TGTGCCAGCAGTGAACCCGAAGAACAATATGACAGGATCTACGAGCAGTACTTC
TRBJ1-4 - TRBV6-1 - CASTETGRQGKLFF TGTGCCAGCACCGAAACCGGGCGGCAGGGAAAACTGTTTTTT
TRBJ2-1 - TRBV6-1 few CASSDQGGAREQFF TGTGCCAGCAGTGACCAGGGGGGGGCGCGAGAGCAGTTCTTC
TRBJ2-5 TRBD1 TRBV5-1 - CASRPDRGTGETQYF TGCGCCAGCAGACCCGACAGGGGGACAGGAGAGACCCAGTACTTC
TRBJ1-3 - TRBV9 - CASSVDRAGNTIYF TGTGCCAGCAGCGTAGACAGGGCTGGAAACACCATATATTTT
TRBJ2-6 - TRBV5-4 - CASSPGVSLALGANVLTF TGTGCCAGCAGCCCGGGGGTCAGCCTCGCTCTGGGGGCCAACGTCCTGACTTTC
TRBJ2-4 TRBD1 TRBV4-1 - CASSQDPGQGHIQYF TGCGCCAGCAGCCAAGATCCGGGACAGGGACACATTCAGTACTTC
TRBJ2-3 TRBD2 TRBV7-3 - CASSARLAGEADTQYF TGTGCCAGCAGCGCCAGACTAGCGGGAGAAGCAGATACGCAGTATTTT
TRBJ1-3 TRBD1 TRBV19 - CASTNRGSGNTIYF TGTGCCAGTACCAACAGGGGCTCTGGAAACACCATATATTTT
TRBJ1-2 TRBD1 TRBV4-1 - CASSAPGQPVYGYTF TGCGCCAGCAGCGCTCCGGGACAGCCTGTCTATGGCTACACCTTC
TRBJ2-1 - TRBV7-9 - CASSLGKWTALDNEQFF TGTGCCAGCAGCTTAGGAAAATGGACTGCTCTCGACAATGAGCAGTTCTTC
TRBJ2-7 - TRBV6-1 - CASRGARSSYEQYF TGTGCCAGCAGGGGGGCCAGGAGCTCCTACGAGCAGTACTTC
TRBJ1-1 TRBD1 TRBV6-5 - CASSPGTGDTEAFF TGTGCCAGCAGTCCCGGGACAGGAGACACTGAAGCTTTCTTT
TRBJ2-1 - TRBV4-1 - CASSQEIVISSYNEQFF TGCGCCAGCAGCCAAGAAATCGTCATCAGCTCCTACAATGAGCAGTTCTTC
TRBJ2-1 - TRBV19 - CASSMEAGIRNEQFF TGTGCCAGTAGTATGGAGGCGGGAATTAGGAATGAGCAGTTCTTC
TRBJ2-2 TRBD1 TRBV28 - CASSHRQGVGELFF TGTGCCAGCAGTCATCGACAGGGGGTCGGGGAGCTGTTTTTT